The next 4 T cell receptor beta chains were all read from a single sample in a study of cytomegalovirus exposure and HLA in healthy donors. PCR used 60 Vbeta primers and 13 Jbeta primers. Measured with immunoSEQ multiplex PCR; TCRdb has only the in-frame clones, and not every one. This sample's clone table lists around 77,000 clones. The sample was PBMCs. Receptors originate from a man over 45 in good health and CMV-seropositive.

V usage is TRBV7-2 and J usage is TRBJ2-3; TRBD1 is a possible D gene (5 bases). Germline assignment: CDR1 SGHTA and CDR2 FQGNSA. V shed 3 bases and J shed 5 bases, with 18 bases lying between them. The length of the CDR3 is 16 residues. CDR3 amino acids: CASSFRPGSIGDTQYF. In nucleotides, the CDR3 is TGTGCCAGCAGCTTTCGTCCAGGGTCAATAGGAGATACGCAGTATTTT.

The chain recombines TRBV18 with TRBJ1-5, with D possibly being TRBD1 (6 bases). The CDR3 length is 15 residues. The V and J ends lost 2 bases and 4 bases respectively, with 12 bases between them. Per the germline V gene, CDR1 is KGHSH and CDR2 is LQKENI. The DNA for the CDR3 is TGTGCCAGCTCACCAGAAGGGGGACAAAATCAGCCCCAGCATTTT. This translates into CASSPEGGQNQPQHF.

The V gene is TRBV6-1, the J gene TRBJ2-7, with D perhaps given as TRBD1 or TRBD2 (6 bases each). Per the germline V gene, CDR1 is MNHNS and CDR2 is SASEGT. V lost 5 bases and J lost 6, with 17 bases in between. The CDR3 runs 14 residues. CDR3 nucleotide sequence: TGTGCCAGCAGTCTGTCGACAGGAGGGGGCGAGCAGTACGTC. It translates to CASSLSTGGGEQYV.

This sequence joins TRBV6-1 and TRBJ1-1, with D possibly being TRBD1 (5 bases). Germline values: CDR1 MNHNS, CDR2 SASEGT. The CDR3 runs to 17 residues. The V end was cut by 4 bases, the J end by 1 base, with 19 bases between. The CDR3 sequence: CASSVDSILTQNTEAFF. The CDR3, as DNA: TGTGCCAGCAGTGTTGACAGCATACTTACTCAGAACACTGAAGCTTTCTTT.